This T cell receptor beta chain stems from a study of T-cell reconstitution after alpha-beta-depleted transplantation in children. Findings and caveats of the study: The origin of high day-60 TCRbeta diversity in some patients lay in surviving recipient T cells and thymic progenitors. Hyperexpanded clones declined; after one year, newly produced T cells mostly supplied diversity. At around two months after transplant, the alpha-beta T cells were reportedly derived from several hundred expanded clones that came from non-depleted graft cells.

Note on this clonotype: The antigen is not known.

Library preparation (for TCRbeta) was performed with unique molecular identifiers. TCRdb processed the PCR reads anew with MiXCR; each CDR3 protein has one entry. The sample has around 700,000 distinct CDR3 sequences; over 10% are singletons. The V end was cut by 4 bases, the J end by 5 bases, with 14 bases between. The CDR3 length is 14 residues. Germline loops: CDR1 SGHTA, CDR2 FQGTGA. The receptor's source is a girl aged 2-10 years with congenital amegakaryocytic thrombocytopenia, due to receive a stem cell transplant. Source: PBMCs, taken before TCRalphabeta/CD19-depleted stem cell transplant. The gene calls are TRBV7-3 and TRBJ2-5, with D perhaps matching TRBD1 or TRBD2 (5 bases each). The CDR3 DNA reads TGTGCCAGCAGCTCACCGGGACGCGACGAGACCCAGTACTTC. Protein: CASSSPGRDETQYF.